This paragraph reports one T cell receptor beta chain. Its cognate antigen is unknown. TCRbeta libraries were built with three rounds of nested PCR, modified from ARM-PCR. TCRdb re-called the multiplex PCR reads with MiXCR, one entry per CDR3 protein. The sample contains approximately 100,000 distinct CDR3 sequences, over 55% of which appear only once. The source of the sample is a study of tumor and adjacent non-tumor tissue in lung cancer. Study as a whole: Aged about 31 to 80 years, patients included nine to eleven men and roughly 5 women with stage I to III disease.

Findings of the study overall: Shorter survival was associated with higher TCR diversity in tumors.

Germline CDR1 SGHDT, CDR2 YYEEEE. This CDR3 is built from 16 residues. This sample's RNA came from whole unsorted tissue. More than 3 cm separated this lung sample from the edge of the tumor. This sequence originates from a man under 40 with non-small cell lung cancer. Specimen: distant non-tumor lung tissue. The chain combines TRBV5-6 with TRBJ2-3; TRBD2 agrees at 10 bases. CDR3 amino acids: CASGPYLAGAGDTQYF. The CDR3 DNA reads as TGTGCGAGCGGCCCATACCTAGCGGGAGCTGGAGATACGCAGTATTTT.